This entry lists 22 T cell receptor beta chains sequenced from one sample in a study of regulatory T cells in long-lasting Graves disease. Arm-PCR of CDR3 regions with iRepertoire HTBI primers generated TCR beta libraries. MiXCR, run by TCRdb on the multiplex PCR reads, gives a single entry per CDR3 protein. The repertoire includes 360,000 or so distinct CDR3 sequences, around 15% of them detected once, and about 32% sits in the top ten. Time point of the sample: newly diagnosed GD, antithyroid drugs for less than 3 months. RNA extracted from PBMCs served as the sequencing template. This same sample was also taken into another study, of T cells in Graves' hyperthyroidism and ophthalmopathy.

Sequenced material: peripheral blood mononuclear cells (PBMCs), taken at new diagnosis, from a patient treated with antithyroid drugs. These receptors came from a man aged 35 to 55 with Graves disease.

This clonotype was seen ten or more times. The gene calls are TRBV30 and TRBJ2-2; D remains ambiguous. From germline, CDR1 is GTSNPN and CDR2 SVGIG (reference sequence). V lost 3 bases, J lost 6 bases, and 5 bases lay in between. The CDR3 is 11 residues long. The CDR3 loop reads CAWSPAGELFF. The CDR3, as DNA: TGTGCCTGGAGCCCGGCCGGGGAGCTGTTTTTT.

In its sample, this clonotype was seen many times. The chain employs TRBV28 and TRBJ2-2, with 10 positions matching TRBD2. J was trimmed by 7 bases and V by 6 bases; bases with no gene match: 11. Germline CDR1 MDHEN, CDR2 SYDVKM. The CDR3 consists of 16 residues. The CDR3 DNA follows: TGTGCCAGCAGAAAAGCGGGGGGGAGAGGAGGCGGGGAGCTGTTTTTT. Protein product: CASRKAGGRGGGELFF.

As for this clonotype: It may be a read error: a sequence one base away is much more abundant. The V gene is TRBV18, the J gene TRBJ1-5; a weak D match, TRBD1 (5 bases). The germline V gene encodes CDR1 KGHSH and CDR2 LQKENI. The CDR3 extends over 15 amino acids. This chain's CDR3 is CASSPQGGSNQPRHF. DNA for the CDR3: TGTGCCAGCTCACCCCAGGGAGGTAGCAATCAGCCCCGGCATTTT.

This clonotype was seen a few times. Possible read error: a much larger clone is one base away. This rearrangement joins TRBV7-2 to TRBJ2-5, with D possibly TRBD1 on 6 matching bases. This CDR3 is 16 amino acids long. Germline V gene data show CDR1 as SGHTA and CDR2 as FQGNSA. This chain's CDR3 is CASSVAGPGVMETQYF. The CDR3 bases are TGTGCCAGCAGCGTAGCCGGGCCAGGGGTAATGGAGACCCAGTACTTC. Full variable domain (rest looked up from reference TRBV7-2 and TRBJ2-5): GAGVSQSPSNKVTEKGKDVELRCDPISGHTALYWYRQSLGQGLEFLIYFQGNSAPDKSGLPSDRFSAERTGGSVSTLTIQRTQQEDSAVYLCASSVAGPGVMETQYFGPGTRLLVL.

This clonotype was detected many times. CDR3 region: CAWSSRHGRNQPQHF. The DNA of the CDR3 is TGTGCCTGGAGTTCTAGACACGGGAGGAATCAGCCCCAGCATTTT. The chain links TRBV30 to TRBJ1-5; D gene uncertain. This CDR3 has 15 residues. Per the germline V gene, CDR1 is GTSNPN and CDR2 is SVGIG (reference sequence). V shed 2 bases and J shed 4 bases, with 15 bases lying between them.

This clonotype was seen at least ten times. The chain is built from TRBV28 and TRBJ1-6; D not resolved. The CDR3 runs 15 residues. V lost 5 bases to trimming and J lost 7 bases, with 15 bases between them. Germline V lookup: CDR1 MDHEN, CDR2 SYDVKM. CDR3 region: CASSQGSVGNSPLHF. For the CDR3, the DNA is TGTGCCAGCAGTCAAGGGAGCGTGGGGAATTCACCCCTCCACTTT.

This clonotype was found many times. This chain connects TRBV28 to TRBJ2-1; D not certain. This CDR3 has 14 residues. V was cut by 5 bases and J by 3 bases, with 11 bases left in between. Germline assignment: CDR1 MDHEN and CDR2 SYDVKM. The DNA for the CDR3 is TGTGCCAGCAGTCCCAAAGGGCGCTACAATGAGCAGTTCTTC. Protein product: CASSPKGRYNEQFF.

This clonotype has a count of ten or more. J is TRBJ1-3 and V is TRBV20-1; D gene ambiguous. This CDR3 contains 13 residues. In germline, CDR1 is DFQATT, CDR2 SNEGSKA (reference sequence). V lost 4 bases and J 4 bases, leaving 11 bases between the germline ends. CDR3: CSAKTNYGNTIYF. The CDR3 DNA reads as TGCAGTGCTAAGACAAATTACGGAAACACCATATATTTT.

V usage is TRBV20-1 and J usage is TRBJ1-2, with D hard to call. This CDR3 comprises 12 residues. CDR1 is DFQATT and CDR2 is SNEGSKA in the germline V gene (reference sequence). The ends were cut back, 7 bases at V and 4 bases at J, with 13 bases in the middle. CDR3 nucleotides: TGCAGTGTAGAGAGCGGGGTCTATGGCTACACCTTC. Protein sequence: CSVESGVYGYTF.

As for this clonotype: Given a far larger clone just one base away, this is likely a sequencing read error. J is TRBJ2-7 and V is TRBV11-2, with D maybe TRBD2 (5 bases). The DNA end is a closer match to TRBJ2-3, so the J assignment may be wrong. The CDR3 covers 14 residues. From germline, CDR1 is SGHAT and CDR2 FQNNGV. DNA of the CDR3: TGTGCCAGCGGCTTAGATCGCGACGCGGGTACGCAGTATTTT. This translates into CASGLDRDAGTQYF.

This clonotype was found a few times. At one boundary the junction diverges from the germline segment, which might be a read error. The CDR3 spells CVSSMGGLGETQYF. DNA for the CDR3: TGCGTCAGCAGCATGGGGGGTCTAGGAGAGACCCAGTACTTC. This chain joins TRBV5-1 and TRBJ2-5, with D possibly TRBD2 on 6 matching bases. The CDR3 spans 14 residues. Germline CDR1 and CDR2: SGHRS and YFSETQ.

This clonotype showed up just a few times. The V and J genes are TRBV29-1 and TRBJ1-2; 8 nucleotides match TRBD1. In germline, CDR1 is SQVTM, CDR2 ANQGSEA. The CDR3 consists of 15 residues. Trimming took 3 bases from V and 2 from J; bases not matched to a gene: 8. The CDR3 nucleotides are TGCAGCGTTGATATCCGGACAGGGTCGAACTATGGCTACACCTTC. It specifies CSVDIRTGSNYGYTF. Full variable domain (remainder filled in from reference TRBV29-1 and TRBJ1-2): SAVISQKPSRDICQRGTSLTIQCQVDSQVTMMFWYRQQPGQSLTLIATANQGSEATYESGFVIDKFPISRPNLTFSTLTVSNMSPEDSSIYLCSVDIRTGSNYGYTFGSGTRLTVV.

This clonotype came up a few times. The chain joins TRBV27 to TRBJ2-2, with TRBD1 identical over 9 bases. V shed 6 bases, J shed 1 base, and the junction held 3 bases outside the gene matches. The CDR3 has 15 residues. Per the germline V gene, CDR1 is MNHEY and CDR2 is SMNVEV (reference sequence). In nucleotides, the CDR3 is TGTGCCAGCAGGACGACAGGGGGGAACACCGGGGAGCTGTTTTTT. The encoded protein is CASRTTGGNTGELFF.

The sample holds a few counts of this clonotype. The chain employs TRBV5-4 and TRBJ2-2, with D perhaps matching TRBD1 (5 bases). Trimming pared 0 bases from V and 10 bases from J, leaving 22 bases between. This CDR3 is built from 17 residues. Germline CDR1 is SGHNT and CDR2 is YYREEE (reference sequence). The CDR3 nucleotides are TGTGCCAGCAGCTTGGTTTATGGCAGGGATTACTCCGAGGAGCTGTTTTTT. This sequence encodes CASSLVYGRDYSEELFF.

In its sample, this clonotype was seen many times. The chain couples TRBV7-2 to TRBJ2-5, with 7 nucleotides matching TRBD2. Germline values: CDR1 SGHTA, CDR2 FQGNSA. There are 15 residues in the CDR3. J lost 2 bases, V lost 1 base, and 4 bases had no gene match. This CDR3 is CASSLGSGPQETQYF. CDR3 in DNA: TGTGCCAGCAGCTTAGGTAGCGGGCCTCAAGAGACCCAGTACTTC.

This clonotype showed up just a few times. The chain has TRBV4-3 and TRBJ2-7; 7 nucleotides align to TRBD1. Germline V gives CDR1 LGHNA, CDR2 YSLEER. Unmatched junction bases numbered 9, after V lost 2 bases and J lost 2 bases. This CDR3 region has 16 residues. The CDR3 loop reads CASSQISGTVTYEQYF. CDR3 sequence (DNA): TGCGCCAGCAGCCAAATCTCCGGGACAGTGACCTACGAGCAGTACTTC.

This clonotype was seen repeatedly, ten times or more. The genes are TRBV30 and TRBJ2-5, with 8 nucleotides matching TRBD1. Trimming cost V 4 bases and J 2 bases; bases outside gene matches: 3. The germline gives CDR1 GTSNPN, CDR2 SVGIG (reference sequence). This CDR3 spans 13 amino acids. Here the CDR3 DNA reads TGTGCCTGGACACAGGGGGTTCAAGAGACCCAGTACTTC. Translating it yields CAWTQGVQETQYF.

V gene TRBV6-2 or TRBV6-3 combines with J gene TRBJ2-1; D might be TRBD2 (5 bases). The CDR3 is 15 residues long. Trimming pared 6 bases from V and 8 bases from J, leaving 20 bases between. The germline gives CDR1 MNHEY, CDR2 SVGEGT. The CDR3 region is CASRDMVLGRDEQFF. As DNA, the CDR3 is TGTGCCAGCAGAGACATGGTACTAGGACGGGATGAGCAGTTCTTC.

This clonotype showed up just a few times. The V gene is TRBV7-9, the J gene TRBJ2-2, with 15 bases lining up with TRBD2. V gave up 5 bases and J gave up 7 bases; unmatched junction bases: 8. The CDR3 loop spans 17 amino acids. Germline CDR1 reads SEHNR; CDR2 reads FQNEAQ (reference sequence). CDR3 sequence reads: CASSDGLAGGLVGELFF. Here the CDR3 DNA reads TGTGCCAGCAGCGACGGACTAGCGGGGGGGCTTGTCGGGGAGCTGTTTTTT.

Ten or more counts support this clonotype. The CDR3 DNA reads as TGTGCCAGCAGTTACCCGAGAGCAGGGACAGCAAGTACGCAGTATTTT. This gives the protein CASSYPRAGTASTQYF. The J gene is TRBJ2-3, the V gene TRBV6-2 or TRBV6-3, with 7 bases lining up with TRBD1. Trimming cost V 2 bases and J 8 bases; bases outside gene matches: 13. CDR3 length: 16 residues. Germline CDR1 and CDR2: MNHEY and SVGEGT.

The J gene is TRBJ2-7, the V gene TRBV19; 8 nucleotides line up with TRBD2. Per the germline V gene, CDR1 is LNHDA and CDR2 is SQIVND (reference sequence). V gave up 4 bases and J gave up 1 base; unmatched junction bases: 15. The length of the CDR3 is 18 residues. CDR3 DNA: TGTGCCAGTAGTACCCAGCCCGCAACTAGCGGTACATCCTACGAGCAGTACTTC. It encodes CASSTQPATSGTSYEQYF.

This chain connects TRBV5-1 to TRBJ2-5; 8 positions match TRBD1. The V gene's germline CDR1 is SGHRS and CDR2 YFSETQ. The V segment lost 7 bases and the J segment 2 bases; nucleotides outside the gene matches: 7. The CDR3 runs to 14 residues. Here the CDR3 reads CASQDRVGQETQYF. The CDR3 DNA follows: TGCGCCAGCCAGGACAGGGTGGGGCAAGAGACCCAGTACTTC.